One sample yielded the 5 T cell receptor beta chains listed below, sequenced in a study of T cell repertoires in cytomegalovirus infection. TCRdb reanalysed the reads using MiXCR and keeps one entry per CDR3 protein. The data contain over 450,000 distinct CDR3 sequences, 11% of them singletons. Input material: PBMCs. The receptors stem from a human donor in good health (CMV status not recorded). Some clones in this sample may be carry-over from other donors' samples.

This clonotype turned up a few times. The V and J genes are TRBV18 and TRBJ2-7; the match to TRBD1 covers 9 bases. Germline CDR1 is KGHSH and CDR2 is LQKENI. The V and J ends lost 6 bases and 1 base, in that order; junction bases with no gene match: 7. CDR3 length: 15 amino acids. CDR3: CASSRDRGTSYEQYF. The CDR3, as DNA: TGTGCCAGCTCCCGCGACAGGGGGACATCCTACGAGCAGTACTTC.

The rearrangement uses TRBV24-1 and TRBJ2-7, with 11 bases lining up with TRBD2. Germline V gives CDR1 KGHDR, CDR2 SFDVKD. V shed 2 bases, J shed 4 bases, and the junction held 9 bases outside the gene matches. CDR3 length equals 17 residues. This chain's CDR3 is CATSDSPSASGRYEQYF. CDR3 DNA: TGTGCCACCAGTGATTCCCCCTCGGCTAGCGGGAGGTACGAGCAGTACTTC.

This clonotype was found many times. V usage is TRBV7-2 and J usage is TRBJ1-2; D unresolved. Per the germline V gene, CDR1 is SGHTA and CDR2 is FQGNSA. V lost 4 bases and J lost 1, with 10 bases in between. The length of the CDR3 is 14 residues. The chain's CDR3 is CASSSGNLNYGYTF. In DNA form, the CDR3 reads TGTGCCAGCAGCTCGGGAAACCTTAACTATGGCTACACCTTC.

This clonotype was observed at least ten times. This chain links TRBV4-2 with TRBJ2-7; no clear D gene. The CDR3 has 14 amino acids. CDR1 is LGHNA and CDR2 is YNFKEQ in the germline V gene. Trimming removed 1 base at V and 5 bases at J, with 12 bases between. In nucleotides, the CDR3 is TGTGCCAGCAGCCAAGGTAGGTCTTACGACGAGCAGTACTTC. It yields the protein CASSQGRSYDEQYF.

This clonotype was detected ten times or more. The CDR3 sequence: CASSDGTVSYNEQFF. The DNA for the CDR3 is TGTGCCAGCAGCGATGGGACCGTCTCCTACAATGAGCAGTTCTTC. This rearrangement joins TRBV5-6 to TRBJ2-1; D tentatively fits TRBD1 or TRBD2 (5 bases each). The CDR3 spans 15 residues. Germline V CDR1 and CDR2: SGHDT, YYEEEE. The V and J ends lost 4 bases and 0 bases respectively, with 11 bases between them.